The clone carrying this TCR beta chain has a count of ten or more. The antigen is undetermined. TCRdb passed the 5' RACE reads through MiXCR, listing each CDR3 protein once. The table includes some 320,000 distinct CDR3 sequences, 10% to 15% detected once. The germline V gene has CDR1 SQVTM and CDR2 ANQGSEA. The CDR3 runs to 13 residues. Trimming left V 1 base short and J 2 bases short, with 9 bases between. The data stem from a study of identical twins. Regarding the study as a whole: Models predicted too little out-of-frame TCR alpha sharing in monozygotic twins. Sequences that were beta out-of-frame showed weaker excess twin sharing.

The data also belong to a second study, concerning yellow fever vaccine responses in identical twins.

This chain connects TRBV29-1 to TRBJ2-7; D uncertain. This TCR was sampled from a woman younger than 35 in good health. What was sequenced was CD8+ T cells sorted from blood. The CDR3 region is CSVEVPLTYEQYV. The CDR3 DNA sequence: TGCAGCGTTGAAGTCCCCCTAACCTACGAGCAGTACGTC.